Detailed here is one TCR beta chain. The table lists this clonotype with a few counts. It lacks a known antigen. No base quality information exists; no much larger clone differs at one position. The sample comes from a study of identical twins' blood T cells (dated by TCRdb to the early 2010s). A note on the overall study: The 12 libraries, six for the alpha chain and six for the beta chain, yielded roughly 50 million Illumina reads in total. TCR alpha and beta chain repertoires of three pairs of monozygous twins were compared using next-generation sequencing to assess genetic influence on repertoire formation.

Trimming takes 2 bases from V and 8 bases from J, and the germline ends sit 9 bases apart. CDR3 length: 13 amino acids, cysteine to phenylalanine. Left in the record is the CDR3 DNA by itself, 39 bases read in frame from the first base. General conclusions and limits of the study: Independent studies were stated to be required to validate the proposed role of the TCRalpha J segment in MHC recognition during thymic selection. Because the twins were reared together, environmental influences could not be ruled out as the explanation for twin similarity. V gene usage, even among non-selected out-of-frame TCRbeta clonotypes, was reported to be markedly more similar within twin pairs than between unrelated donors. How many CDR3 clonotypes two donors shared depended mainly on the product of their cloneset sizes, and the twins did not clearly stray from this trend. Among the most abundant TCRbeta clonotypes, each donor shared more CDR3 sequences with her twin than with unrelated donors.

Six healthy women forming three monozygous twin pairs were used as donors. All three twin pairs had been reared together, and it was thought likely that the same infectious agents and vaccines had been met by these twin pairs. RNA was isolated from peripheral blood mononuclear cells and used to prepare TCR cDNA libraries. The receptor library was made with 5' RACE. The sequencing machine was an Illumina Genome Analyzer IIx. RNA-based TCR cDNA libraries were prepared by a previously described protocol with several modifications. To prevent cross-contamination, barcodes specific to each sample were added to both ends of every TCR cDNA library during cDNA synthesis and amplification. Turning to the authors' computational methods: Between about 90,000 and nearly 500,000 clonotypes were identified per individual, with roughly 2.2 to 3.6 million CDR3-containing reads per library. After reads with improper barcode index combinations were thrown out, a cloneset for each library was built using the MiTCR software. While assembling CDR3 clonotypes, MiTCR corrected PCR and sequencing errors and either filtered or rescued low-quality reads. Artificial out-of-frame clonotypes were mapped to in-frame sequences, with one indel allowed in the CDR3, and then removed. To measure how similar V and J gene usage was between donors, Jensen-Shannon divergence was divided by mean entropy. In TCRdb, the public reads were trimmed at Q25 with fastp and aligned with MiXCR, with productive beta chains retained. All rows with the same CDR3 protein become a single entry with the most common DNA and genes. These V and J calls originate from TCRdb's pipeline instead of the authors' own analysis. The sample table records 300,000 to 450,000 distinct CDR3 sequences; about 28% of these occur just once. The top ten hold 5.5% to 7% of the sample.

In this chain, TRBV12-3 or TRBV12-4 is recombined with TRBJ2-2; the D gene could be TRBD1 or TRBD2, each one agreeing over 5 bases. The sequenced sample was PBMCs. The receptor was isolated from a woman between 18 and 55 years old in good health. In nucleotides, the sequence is TGTGCCAGCAGTTTAACCGGGGCAGGGGAGCTGTTTTTT. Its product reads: CASSLTGAGELFF.